Here is one T cell receptor (beta chain) with its context. Its antigen remains unknown. Measured with immunoSEQ multiplex PCR; TCRdb has only the in-frame clones, and not every one. The sample consists of about 130,000 clones, roughly 93% of them appearing once. The data originate from a study of T cell responses to AZD1222 COVID-19 vaccine. Study-wide points: Spike-specific TCR breadth rose after two AZD1222 doses, and depth rose as well.

The germline V gene has CDR1 SGHRS and CDR2 YFSETQ. This CDR3 has 15 amino acids. V was clipped by 0 bases and J by 0 bases, with 10 bases between them. The specimen comprised peripheral blood, sampled on day 0 of AZD1222 vaccination. The chain couples TRBV5-1 to TRBJ2-7, with D perhaps TRBD1 or TRBD2 (6 bases each). This clonotype was obtained from an adult in good health. CDR3 coding DNA: TGCGCCAGCAGCTTGGAGGGGGAGGACTCCTACGAGCAGTACTTC. Translation gives CASSLEGEDSYEQYF.